This T cell receptor beta chain was recovered during a study of cytomegalovirus exposure and HLA in healthy donors. About the research overall: Falling in the Caucasian-associated ancestry cluster were approximately 84% of 398 genotyped donors.

Study results and limitations: Immune exposure information comprised only CMV serostatus.

Germline CDR1 and CDR2: SGHAT and FQNNGV. V gave up 1 base and J gave up 0 bases, with 6 bases separating them. The CDR3 runs 14 residues. 13 Jbeta primers and 60 Vbeta primers were used for the PCR. Using immunoSEQ multiplex PCR, the repertoire was profiled, and TCRdb retains in-frame clones only, with some absent. The top ten clones hold 2.5% to 3% of a sample with over 40,000 clones, roughly 80% of them seen once. About this clone itself: Antigen: not known.

The sequencing input was PBMCs. The source is a woman aged 40 to 49 in good health and CMV-seropositive. The gene calls are TRBV11-2 and TRBJ2-5; D is undetermined. The CDR3 here is CASSLGGYQETQYF. The CDR3 nucleotides are TGTGCCAGCAGCTTAGGAGGTTACCAAGAGACCCAGTACTTC.